A selection of T cell receptor beta chains follows, all from one sample in a study of blood T cell repertoires in COVID-19. The assay was immunoSEQ multiplex PCR, and TCRdb's table has in-frame clones only and misses some. Altogether around 200,000 clones are present, 90% being singletons, with the ten largest covering over 0.95%. The source material was PBMCs or T cells enriched from blood (not recorded which). These receptors originate from a man in his thirties or forties who had recovered from COVID-19. Both conserved end residues are part of each CDR3. A D gene is named only where the DNA matches it firmly. Rows may omit the clone size; those that give it use once, few, many or a size class.

>TRBV2|TRBJ2-4|few|-
CASSSDGQNIQYF
TGTGCCAGCAGCTCAGACGGACAGAACATTCAGTACTTC
>TRBV29-1|TRBJ1-6|-|TRBD1
CSARDRGDSPLHF
TGCAGCGCCCGGGACAGGGGGGATTCACCCCTCCACTTT
>TRBV13|TRBJ1-2|-|TRBD1
CASSLDRDSPPPWVHGYTF
TGTGCCAGCAGCTTAGACCGGGACAGCCCACCGCCCTGGGTCCATGGCTACACCTTC
>TRBV10-3|TRBJ2-7|-|-
CAISDLEPSYEQYF
TGTGCCATCAGTGATTTGGAGCCCTCCTACGAGCAGTACTTC
>TRBV27|TRBJ1-5|-|-
CASSPWGGASSNQPQHF
TGTGCCAGCAGTCCCTGGGGGGGGGCCAGTAGCAATCAGCCCCAGCATTTT
>TRBV5-1|TRBJ2-1|once|-
CASSLGTGIRNEQFF
TGCGCCAGCAGCCTGGGTACAGGGATTCGCAATGAGCAGTTCTTC
>TRBV4-3|TRBJ1-3|-|-
CASSQDRIGAGNTIYF
TGCGCCAGCAGCCAAGATCGTATAGGGGCTGGAAACACCATATATTTT
>TRBV7-7|TRBJ2-2|-|-
CASSPAGGHPGELFF
TGTGCCAGCAGCCCTGCCGGGGGGCACCCCGGGGAGCTGTTTTTT
>TRBV6-5|TRBJ1-1|-|-
CASSYKQRTEAFF
TGTGCCAGCAGTTATAAACAACGCACTGAAGCTTTCTTT
>TRBV10-3|TRBJ1-3|-|TRBD1
CAISEKEGLQGTSGNTIYF
TGTGCCATCAGTGAGAAGGAAGGGCTACAGGGGACCTCTGGAAACACCATATATTTT
>TRBV28|TRBJ1-2|-|-
CASSPRSPSIYGYTF
TGTGCCAGCAGTCCTCGATCCCCTAGTATCTATGGCTACACCTTC
>TRBV10-3|TRBJ1-1|-|-
CAARQMNTEAFF
TGTGCCGCCCGACAGATGAACACTGAAGCTTTCTTT
>TRBV28|TRBJ2-1|-|TRBD2
CASSLSGDTYNEQFF
TGTGCCAGCAGTTTAAGCGGGGATACCTACAATGAGCAGTTCTTC
>TRBV5-4|TRBJ2-7|-|TRBD2
CASSLASGIASYEQYF
TGTGCCAGCAGCTTGGCTAGCGGGATAGCGAGCTACGAGCAGTACTTC
>TRBV6-2/TRBV6-3|TRBJ1-2|-|-
CASSNRDKVWGYTF
TGTGCCAGCAGCAACCGGGACAAAGTGTGGGGCTACACCTTC
>TRBV24-1|TRBJ1-5|-|-
CATSDPRVGGNQPQHF
TGTGCCACCAGTGACCCCCGGGTTGGAGGGAATCAGCCCCAGCATTTT
>TRBV5-1|TRBJ1-6|-|TRBD1
CASSWTGDNNSPLHF
TGCGCCAGCAGCTGGACAGGGGATAACAATTCACCCCTCCACTTT
>TRBV6-5|TRBJ1-3|-|-
CASRQNSGNTIYF
TGTGCCAGCAGACAGAACTCTGGAAACACCATATATTTT
>TRBV5-6|TRBJ2-2|-|TRBD1
CASSIGTGGELFF
TGTGCCAGCAGCATCGGGACAGGTGGGGAGCTGTTTTTT
>TRBV28|TRBJ2-1|-|TRBD1
CASSPRTGSNEQFF
TGTGCCAGCAGTCCCCGGACAGGCAGCAATGAGCAGTTCTTC
>TRBV7-9|TRBJ2-3|-|TRBD1
CAPGQVDHTQYF
TGTGCCCCGGGACAGGTTGATCATACGCAGTATTTT
>TRBV28|TRBJ2-7|-|-
CASSFPWVGGAPPISYEQYF
TGTGCCAGCAGTTTCCCCTGGGTGGGGGGTGCCCCACCCATCTCCTACGAGCAGTACTTC
>TRBV9|TRBJ2-7|-|-
CASSVAGASYEQYF
TGTGCCAGCAGCGTAGCAGGGGCCTCCTACGAGCAGTACTTC
>TRBV5-5|TRBJ2-3|-|-
CASSLYANTDTQYF
TGTGCCAGCAGCTTGTACGCTAACACAGATACGCAGTATTTT
>TRBV7-4|TRBJ2-7|-|-
CASSLERQATRCEQYF
TGTGCCAGCAGCTTAGAAAGACAGGCTACAAGGTGCGAGCAGTACTTC
>TRBV7-2|TRBJ2-4|-|-
CASSPPGRPKNIQYF
TGTGCCAGCAGCCCCCCCGGCAGGCCCAAAAACATTCAGTACTTC
>TRBV19|TRBJ2-1|-|TRBD2
CASRLAGDHYNEQFF
TGTGCCAGTAGGTTAGCGGGAGATCATTACAATGAGCAGTTCTTC
>TRBV29-1|TRBJ2-3|-|-
CSVELSDTQYF
TGCAGCGTTGAACTCTCAGATACGCAGTATTTT
>TRBV4-1|TRBJ1-5|-|TRBD1
CASSQFPQGDPGQPQHF
TGCGCCAGCAGCCAATTTCCACAGGGGGACCCGGGACAGCCCCAGCATTTT
>TRBV7-7|TRBJ2-1|-|TRBD2
CASSLGSWTSGRDEQFF
TGTGCTAGCAGCTTAGGGTCCTGGACTAGCGGGAGGGATGAGCAGTTCTTC
>TRBV28|TRBJ2-3|-|-
CASSGPYRTDTQYF
TGTGCCAGCAGTGGCCCTTACCGCACAGATACGCAGTATTTT
>TRBV4-3|TRBJ1-1|-|TRBD1
CASSQEDRSTAEAFF
TGCGCCAGCAGCCAAGAGGACAGGAGCACGGCTGAAGCTTTCTTT
>TRBV7-6|TRBJ1-5|-|-
CASSTGQPNQPQHF
TGTGCCAGCAGCACAGGACAGCCTAATCAGCCCCAGCATTTT
>TRBV5-4|TRBJ2-2|-|-
CASNLLVGPNTGELFF
TGTGCCAGCAACCTCTTGGTGGGGCCCAACACCGGGGAGCTGTTTTTT
>TRBV19|TRBJ2-3|-|TRBD1
CASSIGTGRTDTQYF
TGTGCCAGTAGTATAGGGACAGGGCGCACAGATACGCAGTATTTT
>TRBV9|TRBJ1-1|-|TRBD1
CASSVGQGANTEAFF
TGTGCCAGCAGCGTAGGACAGGGAGCGAACACTGAAGCTTTCTTT
>TRBV4-1|TRBJ2-1|-|TRBD1
CASSRPGQNNEQFF
TGCGCCAGCAGCCGACCGGGACAGAACAATGAGCAGTTCTTC
>TRBV3-1/TRBV3-2|TRBJ2-1|-|TRBD2
CASNSSGKSYNEQFF
TGTGCCAGCAACTCTAGCGGGAAATCCTACAATGAGCAGTTCTTC
>TRBV27|TRBJ1-3|-|TRBD1
CASSLTGASGNTIYF
TGTGCCAGCAGTTTAACAGGGGCATCTGGAAACACCATATATTTT
>TRBV11-2|TRBJ2-1|-|-
CASSLVGRDYNEQFF
TGTGCCAGCAGCTTAGTCGGGAGAGATTACAATGAGCAGTTCTTC
>TRBV21-1|TRBJ2-7|-|-
CASRKPPKTGSYEQYF
TGTGCCAGCCGAAAACCTCCGAAGACAGGGAGCTACGAGCAGTACTTC
>TRBV9|TRBJ1-6|-|-
CASSVRGYNSPLHF
TGTGCCAGCAGCGTACGAGGATATAATTCACCCCTCCACTTT
>TRBV27|TRBJ2-3|-|TRBD1
CASSPPRGQTDTQYF
TGTGCCAGCAGCCCCCCCCGGGGACAGACAGATACGCAGTATTTT
>TRBV18|TRBJ2-7|-|TRBD2
CASSPRGKRGLAGVSYEQYF
TGTGCCAGCTCACCACGGGGAAAACGGGGACTAGCGGGAGTCTCCTACGAGCAGTACTTC
>TRBV6-2/TRBV6-3|TRBJ2-7|few|-
CASSVRLNYEQYF
TGTGCCAGCAGTGTCCGACTGAACTACGAGCAGTACTTC
>TRBV2|TRBJ1-2|-|TRBD1
CASRTRDRPYGYTF
TGTGCCAGCAGGACCCGGGACAGGCCCTATGGCTACACCTTC
>TRBV19|TRBJ2-7|-|TRBD1
CASSPRTGSHEQYF
TGTGCCAGTAGTCCCCGGACAGGGAGTCACGAGCAGTACTTC
>TRBV10-2|TRBJ2-1|-|TRBD1
CASSAQDRVTYNEQFF
TGCGCCAGCAGTGCCCAGGACAGGGTGACCTACAATGAGCAGTTCTTC
>TRBV7-2|TRBJ2-7|few|TRBD2
CASSWRASGIFTYEQYF
TGTGCCAGCAGCTGGCGGGCTAGCGGGATCTTTACCTACGAGCAGTACTTC